This T cell receptor (beta chain) was sequenced for a study of metastatic and nonmetastatic thyroid tumors. Overall study: Repertoire comparisons spanned blood and tumor or nodule tissue from malignant and benign thyroid patients. Whole-study findings and limits: Compared with benign nodules, malignant thyroid tumors were reported to have significantly higher TCR beta diversity in both blood and tumor.

In the original workflow: For papillary thyroid cancer, a distant-metastasis classifier was constructed from CDR3 differences observed across clinicopathological groups. With MiXCR, TCRdb reprocessed the PCR reads. The V and J calls reflect TCRdb's pipeline rather than the authors' work. This table has around 15,000 clones, roughly 4% appearing once. The V segment lost 5 bases and the J segment 8 bases; nucleotides outside the gene matches: 8. The CDR3 length is 15 residues. CDR1 is SGHDN, CDR2 FVKESK, per germline. No patient had received any treatment before thyroid surgery. This clone was detected only a few times. Its matching antigen is unknown.

J is TRBJ1-3 and V is TRBV14, with 11 bases matching TRBD1. The material sequenced was tumor tissue. The sequence was collected from a female donor with papillary thyroid cancer or a benign thyroid nodule (not recorded which). Some clones in this sample may be carry-over from other donors' samples. The CDR3 region has the DNA TGTGCCAGCAGCTACGGACAGGGGGCCTTCGACACCATATATTTT. This translates into CASSYGQGAFDTIYF.